The rows below give T cell receptor beta chains drawn from one sample of a study of blood T cell repertoires in COVID-19. Repertoires were generated with immunoSEQ multiplex PCR, while TCRdb's copy carries only in-frame clones and drops some. The sample records hundreds of thousands of clones, under 95% being singletons. The specimen was peripheral blood. Receptors originate from a woman aged 18-30 years who had recovered from COVID-19. The CDR3 runs from the conserved cysteine through the conserved F or W. Each record gives: D gene, J gene, V gene, clone size, CDR3 DNA, CDR3 protein. D genes are given only for firm matches. Not every row has a clone size; where given, it reads once, few, many or a size class.

.,TRBJ1-1,TRBV27,.,TGTGCCAGCAGTTTATCGGGCCGGCCGAGCACTGAAGCTTTCTTT,CASSLSGRPSTEAFF
.,TRBJ2-1,TRBV2,.,TGTGCCAGCAGTGTGGGGACTAATGAGCAGTTCTTC,CASSVGTNEQFF
.,TRBJ1-2,TRBV5-6,.,TGTGCCAGCAGACTGGCAGGCACAATCTATGGCTACACCTTC,CASRLAGTIYGYTF
.,TRBJ2-5,TRBV5-1,.,TGCGCCAGCAGCTTGGTGCCGAGTGGTGAGACCCAGTACTTC,CASSLVPSGETQYF
TRBD2,TRBJ2-3,TRBV7-2,.,TGTGCCAGCAGCTTATTAGCGGGAGACGGGACAGATACGCAGTATTTT,CASSLLAGDGTDTQYF
.,TRBJ1-2,TRBV24-1,.,TGTGCCACCAGTGAGAGCAGGGGTACCAACTATGGCTACACCTTC,CATSESRGTNYGYTF
.,TRBJ2-2,TRBV10-3,.,TGTGCCATCAGTGTCGGTAGGGGGAGCAACACCGGGGAGCTGTTTTTT,CAISVGRGSNTGELFF
TRBD2,TRBJ2-1,TRBV5-6,.,TGTGCCAGCAGCTTCTTAACTAGCGGGGATCTTTCCGCTTACAATGAGCAGTTCTTC,CASSFLTSGDLSAYNEQFF
TRBD1,TRBJ1-2,TRBV9,.,TGTGCCAGCAGCTTGGGACAGGGAGATGGCTACACCTTC,CASSLGQGDGYTF
TRBD2,TRBJ2-4,TRBV28,.,TGTGCCAGCAGTCCAGCGGGACTCCCCAAAAACATTCAGTACTTC,CASSPAGLPKNIQYF
.,TRBJ2-5,TRBV4-2,once,TGTGCCAGCAGCCAAGCTATGGGCGGGGAGACCCAGTACTTC,CASSQAMGGETQYF
TRBD2,TRBJ2-3,TRBV29-1,.,TGCAGCGCCCTAGCGGGAGACACAGATACGCAGTATTTT,CSALAGDTDTQYF
TRBD1,TRBJ1-1,TRBV7-9,.,TGTGCCAGCAGCCGACAGGGGGCTATAAACACTGAAGCTTTCTTT,CASSRQGAINTEAFF
.,TRBJ1-1,TRBV7-2,.,TGTGCCAGCAGCTTAACAGTCCGTTCCGGGACAGAAGCTTTCTTT,CASSLTVRSGTEAFF
TRBD2,TRBJ2-3,TRBV19,.,TGTGCCAGTAACGGCGGGAGGGCCACAGATACGCAGTATTTT,CASNGGRATDTQYF
.,TRBJ2-5,TRBV5-1,.,TGCGCCAGCAGCTTGGCCGGGGTCCGGGAGACCCAGTACTTC,CASSLAGVRETQYF
.,TRBJ2-3,TRBV6-6,.,TGTGCCAGCAGCCGAGGGAGCGGGTACCGAATCACAGATACGCAGTATTTT,CASSRGSGYRITDTQYF
.,TRBJ1-4,TRBV18,.,TGTGCCAGCTCACCCGACACAGGCGTAAATGAAAAACTGTTTTTT,CASSPDTGVNEKLFF
TRBD2,TRBJ2-5,TRBV5-1,.,TGCGCCAGCAGCTTGGGGCGGGAGGGCCCAGAGACCCAGTACTTC,CASSLGREGPETQYF
.,TRBJ1-5,TRBV18,.,TGTGCCAGCTCACCATCCGCGATTAGCAATCAGCCCCAGCATTTT,CASSPSAISNQPQHF
TRBD1,TRBJ1-1,TRBV5-6,.,TGTGCCAGCAGCTTAGACAGGGGTACTGAAGCTTTCTTT,CASSLDRGTEAFF
TRBD2,TRBJ2-1,TRBV4-1,.,TGCGCCAGCAGCCCGTATAGCGGGAGGGCCAAATCCTACAATGAGCAGTTCTTC,CASSPYSGRAKSYNEQFF
.,TRBJ1-2,TRBV27,.,TGTGCCAGCAGTCCCCGCCCGGGGGAACCTAACTATGGCTACACCTTC,CASSPRPGEPNYGYTF
.,TRBJ1-1,TRBV27,.,TGTGCCAGCAGTTTACTAATGGGCTGGGAAGCTTTCTTT,CASSLLMGWEAFF
.,TRBJ1-2,TRBV6-5,.,TGTGCCAGCAGTCCGTGGGACACCTACTATGGCTACACCTTC,CASSPWDTYYGYTF
TRBD1,TRBJ1-5,TRBV5-6,.,TGTGCCAGCAGCCTCGGGACAGGGGTTTACCAGCCCCAGCATTTT,CASSLGTGVYQPQHF
.,TRBJ1-6,TRBV9,.,TGTGCCAGCACGGGAGGGACCGGTAATTCACCCCTCCACTTT,CASTGGTGNSPLHF
.,TRBJ1-1,TRBV11-3,.,TGTGCCAGCAGCAGCCTCCCGGCAGGGATGAACACTGAAGCTTTCTTT,CASSSLPAGMNTEAFF
TRBD1,TRBJ2-2,TRBV4-3,.,TGCGCCAGCAGCCAGGACAGGGTACCCGGGGAGCTGTTTTTT,CASSQDRVPGELFF
.,TRBJ2-2,TRBV19,once,TGTGCCAGTAGTCCCCTGGTCACAATCACCGGGGAGCTGTTTTTT,CASSPLVTITGELFF
.,TRBJ1-1,TRBV7-2,.,TGTGCCAGCAGCCTCGGACTGGGGAACACTGAAGCTTTCTTT,CASSLGLGNTEAFF
TRBD1,TRBJ2-2,TRBV3-1/TRBV3-2,.,TGTGCCAGCAGCCCTAGGACAGGCGGGAACACCGGGGAGCTGTTTTTT,CASSPRTGGNTGELFF
TRBD2,TRBJ2-3,TRBV5-6,once,TGTGCCAGCAGCTTGGTACCTAGCGGGGACACAGATACGCAGTATTTT,CASSLVPSGDTDTQYF
.,TRBJ2-3,TRBV5-6,.,TGTGCCAGCTCTTTAAGGAGTGATACGCAGTATTTT,CASSLRSDTQYF
.,TRBJ1-1,TRBV27,.,TGTGCCAGCAGTTCCCCTCTAGGGAACACTGAAGCTTTCTTT,CASSSPLGNTEAFF
TRBD2,TRBJ2-1,TRBV6-1,.,TGTGCCAGCAGGGGCGTTAGCGGGAGATCTGGTGAGCAGTTCTTC,CASRGVSGRSGEQFF
.,TRBJ1-1,TRBV5-1,.,TGCGCCAGCAGCTTGGGACAGATCATGAACACTGAAGCTTTCTTT,CASSLGQIMNTEAFF
TRBD1,TRBJ1-1,TRBV19,.,TGTGCCAGTAGTGCTTCTTTGGGACAGGGAAATACTGAAGCTTTCTTT,CASSASLGQGNTEAFF
TRBD2,TRBJ2-2,TRBV6-2/TRBV6-3,.,TGTGCCAGCAGTTACTCCGGCGGGAGGGACACCGGGGAGCTGTTTTTT,CASSYSGGRDTGELFF
TRBD1,TRBJ1-1,TRBV6-5,.,TGTGCCAGCAGTTCACCTCGACGAGACAGGGGGCTGTGGGCTTTCTTT,CASSSPRRDRGLWAFF
.,TRBJ1-1,TRBV9,.,TGTGCCAGCAGCCCCTATCGTCGTGAGTCTTTCTTT,CASSPYRRESFF
TRBD2,TRBJ2-1,TRBV5-1,.,TGCGCCAGCAGCTTGGACGGGAGGGCCGGTAATGAGCAGTTCTTC,CASSLDGRAGNEQFF
.,TRBJ2-2,TRBV9,.,TGTGCCAGCAGCGTAGAATTCTCGGTAACCGGGGAGCTGTTTTTT,CASSVEFSVTGELFF
TRBD1,TRBJ1-2,TRBV5-1,few,TGCGCCAGCAGCCCTGACAGGGAACAAGGCTACACCTTC,CASSPDREQGYTF
TRBD2,TRBJ2-1,TRBV4-1,once,TGCGCCAGCAGATACGGGGGGGGCAGGGTATACTACAATGAGCAGTTCTTC,CASRYGGGRVYYNEQFF
.,TRBJ2-1,TRBV14,.,TGTGCCAGCAGCCAGCGGACAGTGAGCTCCTACAATGAGCAGTTCTTC,CASSQRTVSSYNEQFF